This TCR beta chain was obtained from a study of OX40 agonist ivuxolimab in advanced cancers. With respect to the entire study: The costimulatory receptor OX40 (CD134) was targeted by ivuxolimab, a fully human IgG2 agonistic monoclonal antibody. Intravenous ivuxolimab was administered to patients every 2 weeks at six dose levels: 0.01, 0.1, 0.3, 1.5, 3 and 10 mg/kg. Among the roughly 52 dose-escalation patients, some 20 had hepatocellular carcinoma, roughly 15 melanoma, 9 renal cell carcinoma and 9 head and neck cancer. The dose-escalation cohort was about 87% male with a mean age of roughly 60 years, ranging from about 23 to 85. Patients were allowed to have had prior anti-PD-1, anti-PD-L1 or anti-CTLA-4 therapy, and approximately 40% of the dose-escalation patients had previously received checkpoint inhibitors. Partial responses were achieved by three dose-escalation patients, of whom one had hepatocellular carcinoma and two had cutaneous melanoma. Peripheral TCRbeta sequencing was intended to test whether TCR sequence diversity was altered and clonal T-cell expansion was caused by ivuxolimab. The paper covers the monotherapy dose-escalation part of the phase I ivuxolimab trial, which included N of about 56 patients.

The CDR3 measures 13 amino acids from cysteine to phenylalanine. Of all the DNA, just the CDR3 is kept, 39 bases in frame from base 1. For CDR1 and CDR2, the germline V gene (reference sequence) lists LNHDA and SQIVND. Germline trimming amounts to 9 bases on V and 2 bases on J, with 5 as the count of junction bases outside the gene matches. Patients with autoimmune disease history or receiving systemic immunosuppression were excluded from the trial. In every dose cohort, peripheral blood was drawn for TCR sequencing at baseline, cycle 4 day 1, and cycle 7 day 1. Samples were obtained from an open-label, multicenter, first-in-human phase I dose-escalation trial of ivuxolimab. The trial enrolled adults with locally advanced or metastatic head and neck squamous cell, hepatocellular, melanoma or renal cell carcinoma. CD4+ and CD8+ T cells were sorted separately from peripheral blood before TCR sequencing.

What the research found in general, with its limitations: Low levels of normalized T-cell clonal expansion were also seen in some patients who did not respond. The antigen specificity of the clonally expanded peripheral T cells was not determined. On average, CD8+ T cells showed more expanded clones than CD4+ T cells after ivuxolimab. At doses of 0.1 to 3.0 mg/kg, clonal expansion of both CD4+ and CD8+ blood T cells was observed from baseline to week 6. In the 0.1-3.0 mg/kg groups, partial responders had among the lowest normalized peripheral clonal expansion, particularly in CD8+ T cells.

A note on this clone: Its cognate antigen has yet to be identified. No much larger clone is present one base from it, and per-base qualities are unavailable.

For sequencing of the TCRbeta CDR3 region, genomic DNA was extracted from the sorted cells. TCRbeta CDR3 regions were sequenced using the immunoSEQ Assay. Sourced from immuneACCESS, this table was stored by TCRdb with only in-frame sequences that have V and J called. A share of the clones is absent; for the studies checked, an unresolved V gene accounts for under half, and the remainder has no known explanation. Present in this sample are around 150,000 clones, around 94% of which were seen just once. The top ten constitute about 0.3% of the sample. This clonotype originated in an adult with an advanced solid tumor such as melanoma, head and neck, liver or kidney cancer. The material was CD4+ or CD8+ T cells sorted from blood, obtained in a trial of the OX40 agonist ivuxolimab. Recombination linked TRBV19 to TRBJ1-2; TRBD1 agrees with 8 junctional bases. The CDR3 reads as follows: CASSGGANYGYTF. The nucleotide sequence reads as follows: TGTGCCAGCTCAGGGGGCGCGAACTATGGCTACACCTTC. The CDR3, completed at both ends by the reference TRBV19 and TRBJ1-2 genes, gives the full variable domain DGGITQSPKYLFRKEGQNVTLSCEQNLNHDAMYWYRQDPGQGLRLIYYSQIVNDFQKGDIAEGYSVSREKKESFPLTVTSAQKNPTAFYLCASSGGANYGYTFGSGTRLTVV.